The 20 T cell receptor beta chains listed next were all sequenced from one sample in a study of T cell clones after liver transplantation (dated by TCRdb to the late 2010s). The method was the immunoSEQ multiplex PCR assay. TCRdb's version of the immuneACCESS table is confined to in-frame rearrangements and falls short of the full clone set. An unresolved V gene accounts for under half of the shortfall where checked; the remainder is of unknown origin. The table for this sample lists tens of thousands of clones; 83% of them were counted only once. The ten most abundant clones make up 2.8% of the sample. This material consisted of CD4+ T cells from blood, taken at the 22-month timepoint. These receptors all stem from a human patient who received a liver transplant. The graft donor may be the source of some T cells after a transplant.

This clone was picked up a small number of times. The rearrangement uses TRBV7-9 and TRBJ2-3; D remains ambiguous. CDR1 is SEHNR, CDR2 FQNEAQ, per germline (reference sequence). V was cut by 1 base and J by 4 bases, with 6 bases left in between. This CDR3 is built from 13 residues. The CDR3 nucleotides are TGTGCCAGCAGCTTAGTTGAGCCAGATACGCAGTATTTT. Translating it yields CASSLVEPDTQYF.

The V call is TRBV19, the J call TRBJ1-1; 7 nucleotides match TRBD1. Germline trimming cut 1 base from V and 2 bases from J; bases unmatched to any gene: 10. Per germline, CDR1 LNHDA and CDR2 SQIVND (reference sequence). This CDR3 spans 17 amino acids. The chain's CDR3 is CASSIVGTVYPNTEAFF. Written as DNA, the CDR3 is TGTGCCAGTAGTATAGTAGGGACAGTCTACCCTAACACTGAAGCTTTCTTT.

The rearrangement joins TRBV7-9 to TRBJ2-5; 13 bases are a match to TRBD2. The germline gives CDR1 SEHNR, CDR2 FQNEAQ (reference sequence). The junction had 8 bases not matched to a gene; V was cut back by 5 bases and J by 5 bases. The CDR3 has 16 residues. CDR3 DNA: TGTGCCAGCAGCATGAGGACTAGCGGGAGTCGGGAGACCCAGTACTTC. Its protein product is CASSMRTSGSRETQYF. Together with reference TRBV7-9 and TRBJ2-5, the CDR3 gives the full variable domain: DTGVSQNPRHKITKRGQNVTFRCDPISEHNRLYWYRQTLGQGPEFLTYFQNEAQLEKSRLLSDRFSAERPKGSFSTLEIQRTEQGDSAMYLCASSMRTSGSRETQYFGPGTRLLVL.

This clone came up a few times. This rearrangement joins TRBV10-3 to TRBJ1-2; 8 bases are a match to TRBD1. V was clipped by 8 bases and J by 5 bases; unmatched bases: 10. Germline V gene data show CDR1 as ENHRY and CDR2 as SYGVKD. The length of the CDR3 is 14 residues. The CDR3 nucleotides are TGTGCCATCCAAGAGGGCAGGGGGCCATATGGCTACACCTTC. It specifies CAIQEGRGPYGYTF.

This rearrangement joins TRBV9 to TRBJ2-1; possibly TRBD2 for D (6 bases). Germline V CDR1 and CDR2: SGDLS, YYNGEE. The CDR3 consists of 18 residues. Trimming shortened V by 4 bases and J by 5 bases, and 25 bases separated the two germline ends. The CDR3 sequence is CASSFSAESGTGNNEQFF. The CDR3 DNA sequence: TGTGCCAGCAGCTTTTCCGCCGAGTCCGGGACTGGTAACAATGAGCAGTTCTTC.

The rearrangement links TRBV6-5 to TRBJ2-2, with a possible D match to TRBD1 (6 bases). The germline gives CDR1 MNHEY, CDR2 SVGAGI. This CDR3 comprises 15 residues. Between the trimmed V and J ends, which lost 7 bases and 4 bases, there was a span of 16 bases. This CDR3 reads CASNSAGAGTGELFF. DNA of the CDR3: TGTGCCAGCAACTCCGCAGGGGCGGGCACCGGGGAGCTGTTTTTT.

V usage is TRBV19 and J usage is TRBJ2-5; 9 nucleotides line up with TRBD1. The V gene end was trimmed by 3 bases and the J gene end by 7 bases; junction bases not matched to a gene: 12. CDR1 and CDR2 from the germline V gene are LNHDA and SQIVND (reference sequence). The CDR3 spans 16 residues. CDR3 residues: CASSIGETGGDGTQYF. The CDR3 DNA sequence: TGTGCCAGTAGTATTGGGGAAACAGGGGGCGATGGGACCCAGTACTTC. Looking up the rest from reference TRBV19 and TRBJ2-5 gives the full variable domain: DGGITQSPKYLFRKEGQNVTLSCEQNLNHDAMYWYRQDPGQGLRLIYYSQIVNDFQKGDIAEGYSVSREKKESFPLTVTSAQKNPTAFYLCASSIGETGGDGTQYFGPGTRLLVL.

Here the CDR3 DNA reads TGCGCCAGCGCCCGGGGGAGAATTCCCTACGAGCAGTACTTC. Its protein is CASARGRIPYEQYF. The V gene is TRBV23-1, the J gene TRBJ2-7; D may be TRBD2 (6 bases). TRBV23-1 is sorted into the ORF group, with uncertain function. V shed 8 bases and J shed 2 bases, with 16 bases lying between them. The CDR3 loop spans 14 amino acids.

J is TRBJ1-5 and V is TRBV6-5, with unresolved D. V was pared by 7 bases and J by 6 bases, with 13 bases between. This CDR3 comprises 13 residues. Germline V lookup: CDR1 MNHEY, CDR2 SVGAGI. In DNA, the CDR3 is TGTGCCAGCACCACAAGGGCCGGTCAGCCCCAGCATTTT. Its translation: CASTTRAGQPQHF.

CDR3 DNA: TGTGCCAGCAGTAATTCAGGGGGCGCTGAGGAGCAGTACTTC. Translated, it gives CASSNSGGAEEQYF. The chain joins TRBV5-4 to TRBJ2-7, with TRBD1 identical over 8 bases. The CDR3 runs 14 residues. Germline CDR1 is SGHNT and CDR2 is YYREEE (reference sequence). The junction had 11 bases not matched to a gene; V was cut back by 5 bases and J by 7 bases.

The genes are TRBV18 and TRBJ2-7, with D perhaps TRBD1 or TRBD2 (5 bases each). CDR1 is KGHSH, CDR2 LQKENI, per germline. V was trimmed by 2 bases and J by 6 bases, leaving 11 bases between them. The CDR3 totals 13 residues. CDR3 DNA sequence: TGTGCCAGCTCACCAGGGGGTCAGGGCGAGCAGTACTTC. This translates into CASSPGGQGEQYF.

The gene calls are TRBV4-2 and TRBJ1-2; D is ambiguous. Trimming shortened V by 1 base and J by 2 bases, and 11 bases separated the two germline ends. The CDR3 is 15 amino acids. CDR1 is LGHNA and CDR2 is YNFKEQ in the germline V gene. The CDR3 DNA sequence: TGTGCCAGCAGCCAAGTTTCGGCCAGGAACTATGGCTACACCTTC. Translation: CASSQVSARNYGYTF.

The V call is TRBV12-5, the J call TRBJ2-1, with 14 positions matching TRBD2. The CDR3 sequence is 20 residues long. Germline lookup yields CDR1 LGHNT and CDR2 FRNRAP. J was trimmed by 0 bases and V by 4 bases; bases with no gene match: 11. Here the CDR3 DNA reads TGTGCTAGTGGTTCCCCCGGGACTAGCGGGGGCCAACGCTCCTACAATGAGCAGTTCTTC. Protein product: CASGSPGTSGGQRSYNEQFF.

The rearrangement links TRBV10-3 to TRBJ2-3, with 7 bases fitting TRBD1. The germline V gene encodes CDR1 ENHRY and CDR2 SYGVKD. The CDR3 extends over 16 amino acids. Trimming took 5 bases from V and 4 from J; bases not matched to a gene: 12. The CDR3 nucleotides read TGTGCCATCAGTCGAAACCTACAGGGGCAGTCAGATACGCAGTATTTT. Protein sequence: CAISRNLQGQSDTQYF.

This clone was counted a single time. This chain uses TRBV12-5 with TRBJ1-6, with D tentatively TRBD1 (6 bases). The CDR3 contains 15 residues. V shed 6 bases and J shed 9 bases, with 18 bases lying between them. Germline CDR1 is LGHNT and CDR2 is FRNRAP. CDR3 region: CASGKEGGAGSPLHF. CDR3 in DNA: TGTGCTAGTGGCAAAGAAGGGGGGGCAGGTTCACCCCTCCACTTT.

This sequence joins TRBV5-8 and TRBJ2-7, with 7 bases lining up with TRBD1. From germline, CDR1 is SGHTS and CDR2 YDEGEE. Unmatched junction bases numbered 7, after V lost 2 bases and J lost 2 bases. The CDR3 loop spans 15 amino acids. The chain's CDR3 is CASSFVTGRAYEQYF. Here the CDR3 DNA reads TGTGCCAGCAGCTTCGTGACAGGGCGCGCCTACGAGCAGTACTTC.

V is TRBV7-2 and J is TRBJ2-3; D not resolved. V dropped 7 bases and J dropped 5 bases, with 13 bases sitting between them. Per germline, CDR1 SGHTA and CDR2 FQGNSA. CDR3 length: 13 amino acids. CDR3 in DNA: TGTGCCAGCAACCCCCAATCCGGAGATACGCAGTATTTT. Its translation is CASNPQSGDTQYF.

The CDR3 reads CASRSGTTTGELFF. The CDR3 bases are TGTGCCAGCAGATCCGGGACCACCACCGGGGAGCTGTTTTTT. The chain combines TRBV6-6 with TRBJ2-2; D is perhaps TRBD1 or TRBD2 (5 bases each). The CDR3 length is 14 residues. The germline V and J ends were trimmed by 6 bases and 4 bases, with 12 bases remaining between them. Germline assignment: CDR1 MNHNY and CDR2 SVGAGI (reference sequence).

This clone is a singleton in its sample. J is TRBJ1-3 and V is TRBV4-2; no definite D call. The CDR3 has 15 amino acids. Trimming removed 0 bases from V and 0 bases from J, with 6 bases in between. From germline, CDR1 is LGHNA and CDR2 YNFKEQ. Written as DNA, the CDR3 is TGTGCCAGCAGCCAAGATATTCCCTCTGGAAACACCATATATTTT. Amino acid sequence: CASSQDIPSGNTIYF.

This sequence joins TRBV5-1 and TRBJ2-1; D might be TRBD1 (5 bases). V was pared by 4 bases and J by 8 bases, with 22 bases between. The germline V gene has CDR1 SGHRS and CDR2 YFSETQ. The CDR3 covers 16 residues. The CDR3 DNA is TGCGCCAGCAGCCCCCCTGTAGGGGCGCCGGAGCATGAGCAGTTCTTC. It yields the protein CASSPPVGAPEHEQFF. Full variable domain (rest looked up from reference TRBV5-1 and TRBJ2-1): KAGVTQTPRYLIKTRGQQVTLSCSPISGHRSVSWYQQTPGQGLQFLFEYFSETQRNKGNFPGRFSGRQFSNSRSEMNVSTLELGDSALYLCASSPPVGAPEHEQFFGPGTRLTVL.